Listed below are T cell receptor beta chains from one sample, sequenced in a study of blood T cell repertoires in COVID-19. Here immunoSEQ multiplex PCR was the method, and the copy in TCRdb shows in-frame clones only, minus some. The sample holds 180,000 or so clones, around 86% seen once. The sequenced sample was peripheral blood. These receptors all come from a man aged 40-49 years with acute or convalescent COVID-19. Each CDR3 is given with its conserved first and last residue. Fields, in order: V gene, clone size, D gene, J gene, CDR3 protein, CDR3 DNA. D genes are given only for firm matches. Size values are once, few and many counts, or a class for expanded clones, and some rows have none.

V gene: TRBV27
clone size: -
D gene: -
J gene: TRBJ1-2
CDR3 protein: CASSPTLGHGYTF
CDR3 DNA: TGTGCCAGCAGTCCGACATTGGGACACGGCTACACCTTC

V gene: TRBV28
clone size: -
D gene: -
J gene: TRBJ1-1
CDR3 protein: CASSQQYVNTEAFF
CDR3 DNA: TGTGCCAGCAGTCAACAGTATGTGAACACTGAAGCTTTCTTT

V gene: TRBV7-6
clone size: -
D gene: -
J gene: TRBJ2-1
CDR3 protein: CASSFRWQADNEQFF
CDR3 DNA: TGTGCCAGCAGCTTTAGATGGCAGGCAGACAATGAGCAGTTCTTC

V gene: TRBV21-1
clone size: -
D gene: -
J gene: TRBJ2-3
CDR3 protein: CASSKNPGYTDTQYF
CDR3 DNA: TGTGCCAGCAGCAAAAACCCGGGGTACACAGATACGCAGTATTTT

V gene: TRBV7-9
clone size: -
D gene: TRBD1
J gene: TRBJ2-5
CDR3 protein: CASSSAGGAETQYF
CDR3 DNA: TGTGCCAGCAGCTCAGCAGGGGGCGCGGAGACCCAGTACTTC

V gene: TRBV7-2
clone size: -
D gene: -
J gene: TRBJ2-7
CDR3 protein: CASSLRGASYEQYF
CDR3 DNA: TGTGCCAGCAGCTTACGCGGAGCCTCCTACGAGCAGTACTTC

V gene: TRBV18
clone size: -
D gene: TRBD1
J gene: TRBJ1-1
CDR3 protein: CASSPKGAVDTEAFF
CDR3 DNA: TGTGCCAGCTCACCAAAGGGGGCGGTCGACACTGAAGCTTTCTTT

V gene: TRBV11-3
clone size: -
D gene: -
J gene: TRBJ2-7
CDR3 protein: CASSPQQGSYEQYF
CDR3 DNA: TGTGCCAGCAGCCCTCAACAGGGTTCCTACGAGCAGTACTTC

V gene: TRBV6-2/TRBV6-3
clone size: -
D gene: -
J gene: TRBJ1-1
CDR3 protein: CASSYSSPAGAEAFF
CDR3 DNA: TGTGCCAGCAGTTACTCGAGCCCTGCAGGGGCTGAAGCTTTCTTT

V gene: TRBV5-4
clone size: -
D gene: -
J gene: TRBJ2-4
CDR3 protein: CASSLIGVAKNIQYF
CDR3 DNA: TGTGCCAGCAGCTTGATCGGGGTAGCCAAAAACATTCAGTACTTC

V gene: TRBV9
clone size: -
D gene: -
J gene: TRBJ2-1
CDR3 protein: CASSVFGFMTNLNEQFF
CDR3 DNA: TGTGCCAGCAGCGTTTTTGGCTTCATGACTAACTTAAATGAGCAGTTCTTC

V gene: TRBV3-1/TRBV3-2
clone size: -
D gene: -
J gene: TRBJ2-7
CDR3 protein: CASSPGSSYEQYF
CDR3 DNA: TGTGCCAGCAGCCCCGGGTCTTCCTACGAGCAGTACTTC

V gene: TRBV18
clone size: few
D gene: -
J gene: TRBJ1-6
CDR3 protein: CASSGGGMGVAAPLHF
CDR3 DNA: TGTGCCAGCTCAGGGGGGGGGATGGGTGTTGCGGCACCCCTCCACTTT

V gene: TRBV3-1/TRBV3-2
clone size: few
D gene: -
J gene: TRBJ1-1
CDR3 protein: CASSQDHGAGRYRFF
CDR3 DNA: TGTGCCAGCAGTCAAGATCATGGGGCAGGACGATATCGCTTCTTT

V gene: TRBV5-1
clone size: -
D gene: -
J gene: TRBJ2-5
CDR3 protein: CASSLGQGEETQYF
CDR3 DNA: TGCGCCAGCAGCTTGGGGCAGGGTGAAGAGACCCAGTACTTC

V gene: TRBV30
clone size: -
D gene: -
J gene: TRBJ2-1
CDR3 protein: CAWSAAGTQRGQFF
CDR3 DNA: TGTGCCTGGAGTGCAGCGGGGACACAAAGGGGGCAGTTCTTC

V gene: TRBV25-1
clone size: -
D gene: -
J gene: TRBJ1-6
CDR3 protein: CASSEAGGRSPLHF
CDR3 DNA: TGTGCCAGCAGTGAAGCGGGCGGAAGGTCACCCCTCCACTTT

V gene: TRBV5-1
clone size: -
D gene: -
J gene: TRBJ1-3
CDR3 protein: CASSLSWEGTIYF
CDR3 DNA: TGCGCCAGCAGCTTGTCTTGGGAGGGCACCATATATTTT

V gene: TRBV5-1
clone size: few
D gene: TRBD2
J gene: TRBJ2-7
CDR3 protein: CASSLRSGGNEQYF
CDR3 DNA: TGCGCCAGCAGCTTGAGGAGCGGGGGAAACGAGCAGTACTTC

V gene: TRBV7-6
clone size: -
D gene: -
J gene: TRBJ1-1
CDR3 protein: CASSQTGTEQAFF
CDR3 DNA: TGTGCCAGCAGCCAAACCGGGACTGAACAAGCTTTCTTT

V gene: TRBV15
clone size: -
D gene: -
J gene: TRBJ1-1
CDR3 protein: CATSSFLGGYTEAFF
CDR3 DNA: TGTGCCACCAGCAGCTTCTTAGGGGGATACACTGAAGCTTTCTTT

V gene: TRBV4-2
clone size: -
D gene: TRBD1
J gene: TRBJ2-1
CDR3 protein: CASSRTGNGNEQFF
CDR3 DNA: TGTGCCAGCAGCCGGACAGGGAATGGCAATGAGCAGTTCTTC

V gene: TRBV5-4
clone size: once
D gene: TRBD2
J gene: TRBJ2-5
CDR3 protein: CASSHAGGPDETQYF
CDR3 DNA: TGTGCCAGCAGCCATGCGGGGGGGCCGGATGAGACCCAGTACTTC

V gene: TRBV7-9
clone size: few
D gene: TRBD1
J gene: TRBJ2-1
CDR3 protein: CASSSSGGAIYNEQFF
CDR3 DNA: TGTGCCAGCAGCTCATCAGGGGGCGCGATCTACAATGAGCAGTTCTTC

V gene: TRBV3-1/TRBV3-2
clone size: -
D gene: TRBD1
J gene: TRBJ1-2
CDR3 protein: CASSQDQPGGSGYTF
CDR3 DNA: TGTGCCAGCAGCCAAGATCAACCAGGGGGCAGTGGCTACACCTTC

V gene: TRBV11-2
clone size: -
D gene: -
J gene: TRBJ2-2
CDR3 protein: CASSLGLTGELFF
CDR3 DNA: TGTGCCAGCAGCTTGGGACTGACCGGGGAGCTGTTTTTT

V gene: TRBV2
clone size: -
D gene: -
J gene: TRBJ1-2
CDR3 protein: CASSTQSVGAAGYTF
CDR3 DNA: TGTGCCAGCAGTACGCAGTCCGTGGGGGCAGCTGGCTACACCTTC

V gene: TRBV2
clone size: -
D gene: -
J gene: TRBJ2-2
CDR3 protein: CASTKGQRTGELFF
CDR3 DNA: TGTGCCAGCACCAAAGGACAGCGCACCGGGGAGCTGTTTTTT

V gene: TRBV5-1
clone size: -
D gene: -
J gene: TRBJ1-3
CDR3 protein: CASSDQGSGNTIYF
CDR3 DNA: TGCGCCAGCAGCGACCAGGGGTCTGGAAACACCATATATTTT

V gene: TRBV6-5
clone size: -
D gene: -
J gene: TRBJ1-4
CDR3 protein: CASSYSPGRGNEKLFF
CDR3 DNA: TGTGCCAGCAGTTACTCCCCGGGGAGGGGGAATGAAAAACTGTTTTTT

V gene: TRBV5-5
clone size: -
D gene: -
J gene: TRBJ1-2
CDR3 protein: CASSRGWGALYGYTF
CDR3 DNA: TGTGCCAGCAGTCGGGGGTGGGGCGCACTCTATGGCTACACCTTC

V gene: TRBV7-8
clone size: -
D gene: -
J gene: TRBJ1-5
CDR3 protein: CASSPSSNQPQHF
CDR3 DNA: TGTGCCAGCAGCCCCTCTAGCAATCAGCCCCAGCATTTT

V gene: TRBV5-1
clone size: once
D gene: -
J gene: TRBJ1-1
CDR3 protein: CASSLYSEFNTEAFF
CDR3 DNA: TGCGCCAGCAGCTTGTACTCGGAGTTTAACACTGAAGCTTTCTTT

V gene: TRBV7-9
clone size: few
D gene: -
J gene: TRBJ1-1
CDR3 protein: CASSLGGSVFTEAFF
CDR3 DNA: TGTGCCAGCAGCTTAGGAGGGTCGGTTTTCACTGAAGCTTTCTTT

V gene: TRBV7-2
clone size: -
D gene: -
J gene: TRBJ1-2
CDR3 protein: CASRLPGGYGYTF
CDR3 DNA: TGTGCCAGCAGACTTCCGGGGGGCTATGGCTACACCTTC

V gene: TRBV10-2
clone size: once
D gene: TRBD2
J gene: TRBJ2-3
CDR3 protein: CASSESGGPIDTQYF
CDR3 DNA: TGCGCCAGCAGTGAGAGCGGGGGGCCTATAGATACGCAGTATTTT

V gene: TRBV11-2
clone size: -
D gene: -
J gene: TRBJ2-7
CDR3 protein: CASSPPGSPYEQYF
CDR3 DNA: TGTGCCAGCAGCCCCCCGGGGAGCCCCTACGAGCAGTACTTC

V gene: TRBV13
clone size: -
D gene: TRBD1
J gene: TRBJ1-2
CDR3 protein: CASSQGTGGYGYTF
CDR3 DNA: TGTGCCAGCAGCCAGGGGACAGGGGGCTATGGCTACACCTTC

V gene: TRBV7-9
clone size: -
D gene: -
J gene: TRBJ2-2
CDR3 protein: CASSQDISTGELFF
CDR3 DNA: TGTGCCAGCAGCCAAGACATTTCCACCGGGGAGCTGTTTTTT

V gene: TRBV5-1
clone size: few
D gene: TRBD2
J gene: TRBJ2-2
CDR3 protein: CASSSTWERGINTGELFF
CDR3 DNA: TGCGCCAGCAGCTCCACGTGGGAGCGGGGTATAAACACCGGGGAGCTGTTTTTT

V gene: TRBV10-3
clone size: -
D gene: -
J gene: TRBJ1-3
CDR3 protein: CAISERGSSGNTIYF
CDR3 DNA: TGTGCCATCAGTGAGAGGGGCAGCTCTGGAAACACCATATATTTT

V gene: TRBV6-5
clone size: -
D gene: -
J gene: TRBJ2-7
CDR3 protein: CASVQGALGYEQYF
CDR3 DNA: TGTGCCAGCGTCCAAGGGGCGCTCGGCTACGAGCAGTACTTC

V gene: TRBV6-5
clone size: -
D gene: TRBD1
J gene: TRBJ2-7
CDR3 protein: CASSYPGTGGEQYF
CDR3 DNA: TGTGCCAGCAGTTACCCCGGGACAGGGGGCGAGCAGTACTTC

V gene: TRBV9
clone size: -
D gene: TRBD1
J gene: TRBJ2-5
CDR3 protein: CASSVGTRGYQETQYF
CDR3 DNA: TGTGCCAGCAGCGTAGGGACCAGGGGGTACCAAGAGACCCAGTACTTC

V gene: TRBV5-1
clone size: -
D gene: TRBD1
J gene: TRBJ1-1
CDR3 protein: CASSGPPGQGVLAFF
CDR3 DNA: TGCGCCAGCAGCGGCCCCCCGGGACAGGGAGTGCTGGCTTTCTTT